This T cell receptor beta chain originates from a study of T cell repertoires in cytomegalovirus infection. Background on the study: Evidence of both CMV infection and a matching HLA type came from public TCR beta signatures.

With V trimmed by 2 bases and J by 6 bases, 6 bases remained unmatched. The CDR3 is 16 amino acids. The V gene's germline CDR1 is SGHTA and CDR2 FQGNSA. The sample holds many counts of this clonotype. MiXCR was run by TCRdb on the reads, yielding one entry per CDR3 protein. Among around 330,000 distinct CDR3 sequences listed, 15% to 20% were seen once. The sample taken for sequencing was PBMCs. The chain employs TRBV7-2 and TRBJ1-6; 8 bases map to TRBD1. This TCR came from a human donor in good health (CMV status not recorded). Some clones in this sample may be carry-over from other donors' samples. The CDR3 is CASSLPPGQANSPLHF. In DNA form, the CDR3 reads TGTGCCAGCAGCTTACCTCCGGGACAGGCTAATTCACCCCTCCACTTT.